Listed below are T cell receptor beta chains from one sample, sequenced in a study of CD8 T cells in ankylosing spondylitis. TCRdb fed the 5' RACE reads into MiXCR, producing one record per CDR3 protein. The table includes 450,000 or so distinct CDR3 sequences, more than 25% detected once. The sample comprised blood, either unsorted or a sorted T cell fraction (not recorded which). These receptors were taken from a male donor with ankylosing spondylitis. Each CDR3 is given with its conserved first and last residue. D genes are given only for firm matches. Rows give clone size only sometimes, using once, few, many, or a class for an expanded clone.

d_gene	v_gene	abundance	j_gene	CDR3nt	CDR3aa
.	TRBV2	few	TRBJ2-1	TGTGCCAGCAGTGCCAGGGACAAAGGGAATGAGCAGTTCTTC	CASSARDKGNEQFF
TRBD2	TRBV5-1	few	TRBJ2-1	TGCGCCAGCAGCAAGGGACTAGGACATCTAATTGGGATGGATGAGCAGTTCTTC	CASSKGLGHLIGMDEQFF
.	TRBV20-1	many	TRBJ1-5	TGCAGTGCGGGCCTGGGCGCTAATCAGCCCCAGCATTTT	CSAGLGANQPQHF
TRBD2	TRBV7-9	few	TRBJ2-2	TGTGCCAGCAGCTCACGGACTAGCGGGATTACCGGGGAGCTGTTTTTT	CASSSRTSGITGELFF
.	TRBV20-1	.	TRBJ1-5	TGCAGTGCTACGACCCAGGGAGGAATTCAGCCCCAGCATTTT	CSATTQGGIQPQHF
TRBD2	TRBV20-1	.	TRBJ2-1	TGCAGTGCTAGAGAAGCGGGGACGAATGAGCAGTTCTTC	CSAREAGTNEQFF
TRBD2	TRBV24-1	few	TRBJ2-5	TGTGCCACCAGTGGAACTAGCGGGAGCCGGGAGACCCAGTACTTC	CATSGTSGSRETQYF
TRBD1	TRBV5-1	.	TRBJ1-1	TGCGCCAGCAGTTACGGGACAGGGTCTGAAGCTTTCTTT	CASSYGTGSEAFF
TRBD2	TRBV5-1	.	TRBJ2-1	TGCGCCAGCAGCGGACTAGCGGGAGTTCAAGAGCAGTTCTTC	CASSGLAGVQEQFF
.	TRBV4-1	once	TRBJ2-2	TGCGCCAGCAGCCAGCGACACGGGACAATGAACACCGGGGAGCTGTTTTTT	CASSQRHGTMNTGELFF
.	TRBV28	few	TRBJ1-1	TGTGCCAGCATCTCGGGACTTTATATCCAGTTTTTCTTT	CASISGLYIQFFF
.	TRBV20-1	.	TRBJ2-7	TGCAGTGCACACTACGAGCAGTACTTC	CSAHYEQYF
TRBD1	TRBV5-1	few	TRBJ2-2	TGCGCCAGCAGCTTAGGGACAGGGGCTATTGGCGGCACCGGGGAGCTGTTTTTT	CASSLGTGAIGGTGELFF
.	TRBV20-1	few	TRBJ2-3	TGCAGTGCCAAGGTCCCGGCCGGCACAGATACGCAGTATTTT	CSAKVPAGTDTQYF
TRBD1	TRBV4-1	few	TRBJ1-5	TGCGCCAGCAGCCATAACGGGCAGGGGGGTCAGCCCCAGCATTTT	CASSHNGQGGQPQHF
.	TRBV12-3/TRBV12-4	few	TRBJ2-2	TGTGCCAGCAGAGGACGACAGGACACCGGGGAGCTGTTTTTT	CASRGRQDTGELFF